The clone carrying this T cell receptor (delta chain) was detected ten times or more. What it binds is unknown. This likely came from a read error, as a far larger clone is one base away. The same CDR3 can be traced to other DNA sequences in this sample. TCRdb reprocessed the multiplex PCR reads through CATT. The data hold about 1,000 delta-chain clones, with over 1.2% observed a single time. The CDR3 is 18 amino acids. The germline V gene has CDR1 GEAIGNYY and CDR2 EKD. Genomic DNA from isolated PBMCs served as the sequencing template. This sample was taken from a study of gamma delta lymphoproliferative disorders and STAT genes. Study context: The LymphoTrack Dx TCRG Assay amplified gamma chains from at least 50 ng of genomic DNA. The EuroClonality-NGS protocol was used to prepare delta libraries. Regarding the study as a whole: Delta repertoires did not separate groups, but patient gamma repertoires clustered apart. Low-frequency NGS calls may be less specific, so public or private leukemic clones need confirmation.

The clonotype originates from a human donor in good health. The sequenced sample was blood. The rearrangement uses TRDV2 and TRDJ3; 8 bases align to TRDD3. CDR3 DNA: TGTGCCTGTGACACTGGGGGATGGAAGTCCTGGGACACTCGACAGATGTTTTTC. Translation gives CACDTGGWKSWDTRQMFF.